One sample yielded the 14 T cell receptor beta chains listed below, sequenced in a study of T cell repertoires in ileal Crohn's disease. Only in-frame clones appear in the TCRdb table, and some are missing; sequencing was by immunoSEQ multiplex PCR. The repertoire holds around 14,000 clones, with 80% as singletons. Sample: ileal tissue. All receptors come from an adult with Crohn's disease.

The chain uses TRBV10-3 and TRBJ1-1, with TRBD1 as a possible D gene (5 bases). This CDR3 has 16 amino acids. V shed 6 bases and J shed 4 bases, with 21 bases lying between them. Germline V gene sequence: CDR1 ENHRY, CDR2 SYGVKD. The CDR3: CAISERVGTFGTEAFF. Here the CDR3 DNA reads TGTGCCATCAGCGAACGGGTCGGGACTTTTGGCACTGAAGCTTTCTTT.

The CDR3 DNA sequence: TGCGCCAGCAGCTTGGAGGGGGTCTGGGGTAGCTCCTACAATGAGCAGTTCTTC. It encodes CASSLEGVWGSSYNEQFF. The chain employs TRBV5-1 and TRBJ2-1; weak D call: TRBD1 (6 bases). Per germline, CDR1 SGHRS and CDR2 YFSETQ. V lost 0 bases and J 0 bases, leaving 16 bases between the germline ends. This CDR3 is 18 amino acids long.

This clone was recorded only once. In the same sample, other DNA sequences code for this CDR3. This chain links TRBV6-5 with TRBJ2-3; D gene ambiguous. CDR1 and CDR2 (germline): MNHEY, SVGAGI. The CDR3 extends over 12 amino acids. V was shortened by 6 bases and J by 2 bases, with 6 bases between the two germline ends. The CDR3 nucleotides are TGTGCCAGCAGCTCGTCCACAGATACGCAGTATTTT. Amino acids: CASSSSTDTQYF.

The chain carries TRBV5-6 and TRBJ2-1; the match to TRBD2 covers 8 bases. V lost 5 bases, J lost 0 bases, and 4 bases stayed unmatched. There are 15 residues in the CDR3. From germline, CDR1 is SGHDT and CDR2 YYEEEE. CDR3 sequence (DNA): TGTGCCAGCAGGGGCGGGACTAGCTCCTACAATGAGCAGTTCTTC. This translates into CASRGGTSSYNEQFF.

The count of this clone is one. In DNA, the CDR3 is TGTGCCAGCAGTTCCCCCTCCCGCGAGCAGTACTTC. The encoded protein is CASSSPSREQYF. This chain joins TRBV27 and TRBJ2-5; D call uncertain. The J call is in doubt because the DNA end fits TRBJ2-7 better. CDR1 is MNHEY and CDR2 is SMNVEV in the germline V gene (reference sequence). The CDR3 is 12 residues long.

This chain links TRBV11-1 with TRBJ2-7, with TRBD2 matching over 7 bases. Trimming at V came to 5 bases and at J to 0 bases, leaving 10 bases not matched to a gene. Per the germline V gene, CDR1 is SGHAT and CDR2 is FQDESV (reference sequence). This CDR3 has 16 residues. The CDR3, as DNA: TGTGCCAGCAGCCCCCTGGGGCAGCGGGGCTCCTACGAGCAGTACTTC. It codes for CASSPLGQRGSYEQYF.

Remarks on this clone: One end of the junction fails to match germline, which may point to a read error. The gene calls are TRBV7-7 and TRBJ1-5, with a weak D call TRBD1 (5 bases). This CDR3 has 17 amino acids. CDR1 is SSHAT, CDR2 FNYEAQ, per germline (reference sequence). The CDR3 sequence is CASSLASGRRDDQPQHF. CDR3 sequence (DNA): TGTGCTAGCAGCTTAGCATCGGGACGGAGGGATGATCAGCCCCAGCATTTT.

The chain recombines TRBV9 with TRBJ1-1; possibly TRBD1 for D (5 bases). Germline-derived CDR1 and CDR2 are SGDLS and YYNGEE. The CDR3 has 12 residues. Trimming pared 3 bases from V and 9 bases from J, leaving 12 bases between. CDR3 region: CASSAPGGKAFF. CDR3 DNA sequence: TGTGCCAGCAGCGCCCCCGGGGGGAAAGCTTTCTTT.

This clone occurred once. V usage is TRBV9 and J usage is TRBJ1-2; D gene unclear. The CDR3 is 12 amino acids. Germline CDR1 SGDLS, CDR2 YYNGEE. Trimming took off 0 bases at V and 7 bases at J, with 7 bases between the two ends. Here the CDR3 reads CASSVAGGGYTF. The CDR3 DNA reads TGTGCCAGCAGCGTAGCGGGAGGTGGCTACACCTTC. Complete variable domain (other parts from reference TRBV9 and TRBJ1-2): DSGVTQTPKHLITATGQRVTLRCSPRSGDLSVYWYQQSLDQGLQFLIQYYNGEERAKGNILERFSAQQFPDLHSELNLSSLELGDSALYFCASSVAGGGYTFGSGTRLTVV.

The rearrangement uses TRBV5-6 and TRBJ1-1; D gene ambiguous. This CDR3 has 14 residues. V gave up 0 bases and J gave up 4 bases, with 10 bases separating them. Germline-derived CDR1 and CDR2 are SGHDT and YYEEEE. CDR3 sequence: CASSLGGRGTEAFF. In DNA form, the CDR3 reads TGTGCCAGCAGCTTGGGAGGGCGGGGCACTGAAGCTTTCTTT.

This clone was seen only a few times. This chain joins TRBV12-5 and TRBJ1-2; 8 bases are shared with TRBD1. Trimming took 6 bases from V and 4 from J; bases not matched to a gene: 7. Looked up from germline, CDR1 is LGHNT and CDR2 is FRNRAP. The CDR3 consists of 14 residues. Here the CDR3 DNA reads TGTGCTAGTGGAACTGACAGGGGTCTCTATGGCTACACCTTC. It is translated as CASGTDRGLYGYTF.

The rearrangement links TRBV30 to TRBJ1-4, with 8 bases matching TRBD1. The germline CDR1 and CDR2 sequences are GTSNPN and SVGIG (reference sequence). J lost 7 bases, V lost 8 bases, and 12 bases had no gene match. This CDR3 comprises 14 residues. In DNA, the CDR3 is TGTGCCGGAGCGCAGGACAGGGCTATTGAAAAACTGTTTTTT. Residues: CAGAQDRAIEKLFF.

This clone was observed a handful of times. This sequence joins TRBV6-6 and TRBJ1-5, with a weak D call TRBD1 (5 bases). The CDR3 contains 16 residues. The V gene's germline CDR1 is MNHNY and CDR2 SVGAGI (reference sequence). Trimming pared 0 bases from V and 2 bases from J, leaving 11 bases between. In nucleotides, the CDR3 is TGTGCCAGCAGTTACTCCGGGGGTCGGGGCAATCAGCCCCAGCATTTT. This sequence encodes CASSYSGGRGNQPQHF.

By sample share, this clone is medium-sized (0.01 to 0.1%). A junction end diverges from the germline sequence, so it may reflect a read error. The rearrangement joins TRBV7-7 to TRBJ2-2; a possible D gene is TRBD2 (5 bases). Per germline, CDR1 SSHAT and CDR2 FNYEAQ (reference sequence). This CDR3 comprises 16 residues. The CDR3 bases are TGTGCTAGCAGCCCGCGGACTCACGGGAACACCGGGGAGCTGTTTTTT. Encoded protein: CASSPRTHGNTGELFF.